One and the same sample provided the 28 T cell receptor beta chains below, sequenced in a study of blood T cell repertoires in COVID-19. TCRdb keeps only in-frame clones here, not all; method: immunoSEQ multiplex PCR. The sample holds 90,000 to 120,000 clones; under 95% are singletons and the top ten take approximately 1.2%. Sequenced: peripheral blood. These receptors were obtained from a woman aged 30 to 39 with acute or convalescent COVID-19.

The chain combines TRBV3-1 (or the pseudogene TRBV3-2) with TRBJ1-1; D unresolved. From germline, CDR1 is LGHDT and CDR2 YNNKEL (reference sequence). Trimming left V 4 bases short and J 4 bases short, with 16 bases between. This CDR3 contains 15 residues. CDR3 nucleotides: TGTGCCAGCAGCCCCAAACGCCCCGGGTTCACTGAAGCTTTCTTT. Its protein product is CASSPKRPGFTEAFF.

This clone occurred a few times. This chain links TRBV4-3 with TRBJ1-4; TRBD1 agrees at 9 bases. Trimming at V came to 0 bases and at J to 11 bases, leaving 10 bases not matched to a gene. Germline assignment: CDR1 LGHNA and CDR2 YSLEER. This CDR3 region has 16 residues. The CDR3 DNA reads TGCGCCAGCAGCCAAGAGTCACAGGGGGCTACCGGGAAACTGTTTTTT. Its translation is CASSQESQGATGKLFF.

This clone was counted a single time. This rearrangement joins TRBV24-1 to TRBJ2-1; 9 nucleotides agree with TRBD2. V trimming: 6 bases; J trimming: 6 bases; junction bases outside the gene matches: 8. The germline V gene has CDR1 KGHDR and CDR2 SFDVKD. CDR3 length equals 15 residues. CDR3 DNA: TGTGCCACCAGTCCGAGCGGGACTAGCTTCAATGAGCAGTTCTTC. It specifies CATSPSGTSFNEQFF.

The chain couples TRBV10-1 to TRBJ2-3, with a tentative D call TRBD1 (6 bases). CDR3 length: 16 amino acids. CDR1 is WNHNN, CDR2 SYGVQD, per germline (reference sequence). V lost 5 bases and J lost 0, with 15 bases in between. CDR3 loop: CASSPRDKFSTDTQYF. In DNA, the CDR3 is TGCGCCAGCAGTCCACGGGACAAGTTCAGCACAGATACGCAGTATTTT.

This rearrangement joins TRBV10-3 to TRBJ2-1; 9 bases agree with TRBD2. The CDR3 consists of 14 residues. Per the germline V gene, CDR1 is ENHRY and CDR2 is SYGVKD. Losses at the gene ends were 0 bases for V and 11 bases for J; bases not matched to a gene: 5. CDR3 sequence reads: CAISESGLAGKQFF. CDR3 in DNA: TGTGCCATCAGTGAGTCGGGGCTAGCGGGGAAGCAGTTCTTC.

The chain joins TRBV3-1 (or the pseudogene TRBV3-2) to TRBJ1-6, with 7 bases lining up with TRBD1. V lost 5 bases to trimming and J lost 8 bases; unmatched junction nucleotides: 12. The CDR3 has 16 residues. Germline CDR1 reads LGHDT; CDR2 reads YNNKEL (reference sequence). Written as DNA, the CDR3 is TGTGCCAGCAGCTTATTAGGGGGCGTAACTTATTCACCCCTCCACTTT. Translated: CASSLLGGVTYSPLHF.

V gene TRBV15 combines with J gene TRBJ2-4, with D maybe TRBD2 (6 bases). The CDR3 contains 15 residues. Trimming removed 1 base from V and 1 base from J, with 8 bases in between. Germline assignment: CDR1 LNHNV and CDR2 YYDKDF (reference sequence). The CDR3 loop is CATSRAEGAKNIQYF. The CDR3 DNA reads as TGTGCCACCAGCAGAGCGGAGGGCGCCAAAAACATTCAGTACTTC.

The J gene is TRBJ2-1, the V gene TRBV11-3, with TRBD2 as a possible D gene (5 bases). CDR1 and CDR2 from the germline V gene are SGHNT and YENEEA. Between the trimmed V and J ends, which lost 6 bases and 0 bases, there was a span of 12 bases. The CDR3 spans 15 residues. The CDR3 nucleotides are TGTGCCAGCAGAGTCCAAGGGAGCTCCTACAATGAGCAGTTCTTC. It translates to CASRVQGSSYNEQFF.

The chain employs TRBV12-3 or TRBV12-4 and TRBJ1-5; TRBD1 agrees at 7 bases. The CDR3 has 12 amino acids. Trimming cost V 6 bases and J 6 bases; bases outside gene matches: 2. Here the CDR3 reads CASRRTGQPQHF. The CDR3 DNA reads as TGTGCCAGCAGACGGACAGGTCAGCCCCAGCATTTT.

This chain joins TRBV6-5 and TRBJ2-7, with D perhaps TRBD1 (5 bases). Germline CDR1 is MNHEY and CDR2 is SVGAGI. V lost 9 bases and J 0 bases, leaving 12 bases between the germline ends. This CDR3 is 13 amino acids long. The CDR3 DNA reads as TGTGCCAGTGGGCAGGGCCTCTCCTACGAGCAGTACTTC. Translated, it gives CASGQGLSYEQYF.

The rearrangement uses TRBV28 and TRBJ1-1; 7 bases fit TRBD1. V was pared by 6 bases and J by 1 base, with 8 bases of the junction left unmatched. Germline CDR1 and CDR2: MDHEN and SYDVKM. The length of the CDR3 is 15 residues. The CDR3 sequence is CASSLPGQKNTEAFF. CDR3 DNA: TGTGCCAGCAGCCTCCCGGGACAGAAGAACACTGAAGCTTTCTTT.

The rearrangement links TRBV11-2 to TRBJ2-1; D is unresolved. CDR1 and CDR2 (germline): SGHAT, FQNNGV. Trimming cost V 6 bases and J 0 bases, with 12 bases left between them. The CDR3 extends over 15 amino acids. This CDR3 is CASSFSLSSYNEQFF. Here the CDR3 DNA reads TGTGCCAGCAGTTTCTCTCTTAGCTCCTACAATGAGCAGTTCTTC.

The chain has TRBV19 and TRBJ2-5; D is unclear. The length of the CDR3 is 12 residues. The V gene lost 7 bases and the J gene lost 1 base, with 7 bases spanning the gap. CDR1 and CDR2 from the germline V gene are LNHDA and SQIVND (reference sequence). CDR3 in DNA: TGTGCCAGTATGGGCAGCCAAGAGACCCAGTACTTC. Translation: CASMGSQETQYF.

The V call is TRBV6-4, the J call TRBJ2-7; no firm D call. The germline gives CDR1 MRHNA, CDR2 SNTAGT. V lost 2 bases, J lost 3 bases, and 8 bases lay in between. The CDR3 is 13 residues long. CDR3 amino acids: CASSDRRNYEQYF. In DNA form, the CDR3 reads TGTGCCAGCAGTGACAGGAGAAACTACGAGCAGTACTTC.

This clone was found once. This rearrangement joins TRBV19 to TRBJ2-3, with D possibly matching TRBD1 (6 bases). The germline V gene has CDR1 LNHDA and CDR2 SQIVND (reference sequence). Trimming stripped 4 bases from V and 6 bases from J, with 11 bases between. The CDR3 extends over 13 amino acids. CDR3 nucleotide sequence: TGTGCCAGTAGTACGACAGGTTCCGATACGCAGTATTTT. This sequence encodes CASSTTGSDTQYF.

The chain couples TRBV7-2 to TRBJ2-3, with D maybe TRBD1 (5 bases). V was cut by 5 bases and J by 4 bases, with 13 bases left in between. The CDR3 spans 14 residues. CDR1 is SGHTA, CDR2 FQGNSA, per germline. The CDR3 DNA sequence: TGTGCCAGCAGCCTAGATGGGGCTTCAGATACGCAGTATTTT. Translated: CASSLDGASDTQYF.

The rearrangement uses TRBV4-1 and TRBJ2-5, with D possibly being TRBD1 (5 bases). Germline CDR1 is MGHRA and CDR2 is YSYEKL. This CDR3 region has 12 residues. The V end was cut by 10 bases, the J end by 5 bases, with 14 bases between. The CDR3 is CATSGPQETQYF. DNA for the CDR3: TGCGCCACCTCAGGGCCCCAGGAGACCCAGTACTTC.

This chain links TRBV5-4 with TRBJ2-1, with 9 bases identical to TRBD1. Germline V CDR1 and CDR2: SGHNT, YYREEE (reference sequence). Trimming at V came to 2 bases and at J to 8 bases, leaving 8 bases not matched to a gene. The CDR3 is 15 residues long. The CDR3 loop reads CASSFKGTGYDEQFF. CDR3 coding DNA: TGTGCCAGCAGCTTCAAGGGGACAGGGTATGATGAGCAGTTCTTC.

CDR3 bases: TGTGCCAGTAGTATAATTAGTAACAATGAGCAGTTCTTC. It codes for CASSIISNNEQFF. The chain employs TRBV19 and TRBJ2-1; D gene unclear. The V and J ends lost 2 bases and 5 bases respectively, with 7 bases between them. The CDR3 consists of 13 residues. Germline V gene data show CDR1 as LNHDA and CDR2 as SQIVND (reference sequence).

This chain joins TRBV5-1 and TRBJ2-7, with 12 bases identical to TRBD2. This CDR3 spans 14 amino acids. J gave up 7 bases and V 4 bases, and 6 bases lay outside the gene matches. The germline V gene encodes CDR1 SGHRS and CDR2 YFSETQ. CDR3 residues: CASSLTSGSYEQYF. Written as DNA, the CDR3 is TGCGCCAGCAGCCTGACTAGCGGGAGCTATGAGCAGTACTTC.

The CDR3 protein is CASSFPTTANTEAFF. CDR3 nucleotide sequence: TGTGCCAGCAGCTTTCCTACGACAGCGAACACTGAAGCTTTCTTT. The chain uses TRBV7-9 and TRBJ1-1; possibly TRBD1 for D (5 bases). The CDR3 is 15 residues long. Germline V gene data show CDR1 as SEHNR and CDR2 as FQNEAQ (reference sequence). Deletions cut 3 bases from V and 1 base from J, with 12 bases between.

This chain joins TRBV10-3 and TRBJ2-7; D perhaps matches TRBD1 (6 bases). CDR3 size: 16 residues. Trimming shortened V by 3 bases and J by 1 base, and 16 bases separated the two germline ends. CDR1 ENHRY and CDR2 SYGVKD come from the germline V gene. CDR3 in DNA: TGTGCCATCAGTGATTCGACGACAGGCCGGTCCTACGAGCAGTACTTC. Amino acids: CAISDSTTGRSYEQYF.

The V call is TRBV19, the J call TRBJ2-7, with 10 bases lining up with TRBD2. V shed 7 bases and J 3 bases; nucleotides not matched to a gene: 12. The CDR3 length is 16 residues. Germline V gene data show CDR1 as LNHDA and CDR2 as SQIVND (reference sequence). The CDR3 here is CASTTGTSEHFYEQYF. In DNA, the CDR3 is TGTGCCAGTACCACCGGGACTAGCGAGCACTTCTACGAGCAGTACTTC.

For the CDR3, the DNA is TGTGCCAGCACCGGACAGGTGATGGGAAAACTGTTTTTT. Its translation is CASTGQVMGKLFF. The V call is TRBV2, the J call TRBJ1-4, with 7 bases lining up with TRBD1. Looked up from germline, CDR1 is SNHLY and CDR2 is FYNNEI. The V gene end was trimmed by 7 bases and the J gene end by 10 bases; junction bases not matched to a gene: 9. There are 13 residues in the CDR3.

The J gene is TRBJ2-3, the V gene TRBV18, with D perhaps TRBD1 (6 bases). With 6 bases removed from V and 1 base from J, the gap between germline ends came to 11 bases. The germline CDR1 and CDR2 sequences are KGHSH and LQKENI. There are 14 residues in the CDR3. CDR3 protein: CASSIRQGTDTQYF. In DNA form, the CDR3 reads TGTGCCAGCTCCATTCGACAGGGCACAGATACGCAGTATTTT.

The chain is built from TRBV7-2 and TRBJ2-1, with 12 positions matching TRBD2. The CDR3 loop spans 16 amino acids. Germline-derived CDR1 and CDR2 are SGHTA and FQGNSA. J gave up 7 bases and V 3 bases, and 7 bases lay outside the gene matches. CDR3 DNA: TGTGCCAGCAGCTTCCTACTAGCGGGAGGAAATAATGAGCAGTTCTTC. It codes for CASSFLLAGGNNEQFF.

The chain recombines TRBV21-1 with TRBJ1-5; the D segment call TRBD1 is taken from the table without a DNA check. TRBV21-1 is described as a pseudogene. CDR3 length: 16 amino acids. Written as DNA, the CDR3 is TGTGCCAGCAGCGAAAAAACTAGGGACAAATATCAGCCCCAGCATTTT. Translating it yields CASSEKTRDKYQPQHF.

The CDR3 protein is CASSIGQTMNTEAFF. In DNA, the CDR3 is TGTGCCAGTAGTATCGGACAGACCATGAACACTGAAGCTTTCTTT. The chain has TRBV19 and TRBJ1-1; tentatively, D is TRBD1 (6 bases). The ends were cut back, 3 bases at V and 0 bases at J, with 11 bases in the middle. The CDR3 is 15 residues long. Per germline, CDR1 LNHDA and CDR2 SQIVND (reference sequence).